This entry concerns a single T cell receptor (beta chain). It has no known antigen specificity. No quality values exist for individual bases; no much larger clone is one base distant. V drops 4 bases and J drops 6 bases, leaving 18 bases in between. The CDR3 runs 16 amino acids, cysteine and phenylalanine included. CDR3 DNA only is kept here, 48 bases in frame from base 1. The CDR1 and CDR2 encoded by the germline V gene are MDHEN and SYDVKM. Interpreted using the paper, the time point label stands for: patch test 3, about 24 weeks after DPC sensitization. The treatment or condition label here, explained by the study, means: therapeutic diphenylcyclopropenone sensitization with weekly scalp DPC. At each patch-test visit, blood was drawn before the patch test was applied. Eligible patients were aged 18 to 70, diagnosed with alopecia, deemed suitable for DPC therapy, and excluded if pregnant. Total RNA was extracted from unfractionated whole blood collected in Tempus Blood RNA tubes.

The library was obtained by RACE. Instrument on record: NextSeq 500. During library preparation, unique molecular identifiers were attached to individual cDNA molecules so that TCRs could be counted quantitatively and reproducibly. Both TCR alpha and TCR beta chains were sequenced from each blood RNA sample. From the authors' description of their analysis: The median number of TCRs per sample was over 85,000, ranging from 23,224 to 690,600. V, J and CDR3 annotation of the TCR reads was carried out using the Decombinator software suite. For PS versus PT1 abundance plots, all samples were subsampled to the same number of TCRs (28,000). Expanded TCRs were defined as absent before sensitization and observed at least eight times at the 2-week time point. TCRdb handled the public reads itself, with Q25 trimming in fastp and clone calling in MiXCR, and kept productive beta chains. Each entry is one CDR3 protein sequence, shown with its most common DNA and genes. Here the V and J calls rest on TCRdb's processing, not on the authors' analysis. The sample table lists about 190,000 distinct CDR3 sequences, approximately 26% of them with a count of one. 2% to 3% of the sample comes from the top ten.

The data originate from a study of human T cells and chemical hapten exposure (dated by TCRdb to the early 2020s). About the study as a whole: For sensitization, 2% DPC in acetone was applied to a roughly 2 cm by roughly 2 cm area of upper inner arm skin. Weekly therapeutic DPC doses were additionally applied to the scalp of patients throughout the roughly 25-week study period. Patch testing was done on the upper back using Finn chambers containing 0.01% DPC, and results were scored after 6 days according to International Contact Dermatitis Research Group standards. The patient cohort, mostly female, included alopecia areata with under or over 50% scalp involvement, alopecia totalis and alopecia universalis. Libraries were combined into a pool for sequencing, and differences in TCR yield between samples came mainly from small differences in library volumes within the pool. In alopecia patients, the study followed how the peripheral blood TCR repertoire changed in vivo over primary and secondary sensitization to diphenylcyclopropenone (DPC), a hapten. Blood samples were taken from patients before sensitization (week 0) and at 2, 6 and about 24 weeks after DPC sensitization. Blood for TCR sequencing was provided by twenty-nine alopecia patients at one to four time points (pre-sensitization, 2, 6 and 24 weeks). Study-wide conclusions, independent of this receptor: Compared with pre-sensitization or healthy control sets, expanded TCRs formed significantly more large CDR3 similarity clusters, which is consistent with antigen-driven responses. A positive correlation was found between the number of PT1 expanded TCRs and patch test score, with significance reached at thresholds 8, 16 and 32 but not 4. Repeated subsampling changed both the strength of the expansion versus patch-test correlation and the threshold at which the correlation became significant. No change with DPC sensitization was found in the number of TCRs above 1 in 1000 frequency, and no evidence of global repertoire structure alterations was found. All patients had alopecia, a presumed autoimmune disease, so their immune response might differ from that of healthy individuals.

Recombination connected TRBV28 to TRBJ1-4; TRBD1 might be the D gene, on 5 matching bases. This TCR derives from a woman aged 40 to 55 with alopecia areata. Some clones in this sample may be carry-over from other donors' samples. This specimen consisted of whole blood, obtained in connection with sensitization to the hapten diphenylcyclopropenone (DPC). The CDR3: CASSSPAWQGYEKLFF. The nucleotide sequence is TGTGCCAGCAGTTCACCGGCCTGGCAGGGTTATGAAAAACTGTTTTTT.